This T cell receptor beta chain was identified in a study of shared clonotypes between healthy human individuals. Concerning this clone: What it binds is unknown.

The method was immunoSEQ multiplex PCR; TCRdb's version includes in-frame clones alone and lacks a portion of them. The sample has a few million clones; around 93% are singletons. Study findings and constraints: Since donors were few, the genetic and exposure-history diversity represented was limited.

Naive CD8 cells, CD45RO-negative and positively selected for CCR7, excluded terminally differentiated effector memory CD45RA+ cells. This CDR3 contains 15 residues. With 0 bases removed from V and 2 bases from J, the gap between germline ends came to 12 bases. The germline gives CDR1 SGDLS, CDR2 YYNGEE. This sequence was found in a man younger than 30 in good health. Some clones in this sample may be carry-over from other donors' samples. The sequenced sample consisted of naive CD8+ T cells from PBMCs. J is TRBJ2-7 and V is TRBV9; D may be TRBD1 (6 bases). CDR3 in amino acids: CASSVAWTATYEQYF. CDR3 sequence (DNA): TGTGCCAGCAGCGTAGCGTGGACAGCGACCTACGAGCAGTACTTC.